The clone carrying this TCR beta chain showed up just a few times. The CDR3 has 13 residues. CDR1 is MDHEN and CDR2 is SYDVKM in the germline V gene. With 6 bases removed from V and 10 bases from J, the gap between germline ends came to 18 bases. The data were taken from a study of control samples from healthy donors and cancer patients. Profiled with immunoSEQ multiplex PCR; TCRdb holds only in-frame clones, not every one. The repertoire holds about 83,000 clones, with around 91% as singletons. Input material: blood. This sequence was found in a man aged 45-60 years in good health. The chain has TRBV28 and TRBJ1-1, with D maybe TRBD1 (6 bases). For the CDR3, the DNA is TGTGCCAGCAGCCCCCCCCACAGGGTATCAGCTTTCTTT. Protein sequence: CASSPPHRVSAFF.